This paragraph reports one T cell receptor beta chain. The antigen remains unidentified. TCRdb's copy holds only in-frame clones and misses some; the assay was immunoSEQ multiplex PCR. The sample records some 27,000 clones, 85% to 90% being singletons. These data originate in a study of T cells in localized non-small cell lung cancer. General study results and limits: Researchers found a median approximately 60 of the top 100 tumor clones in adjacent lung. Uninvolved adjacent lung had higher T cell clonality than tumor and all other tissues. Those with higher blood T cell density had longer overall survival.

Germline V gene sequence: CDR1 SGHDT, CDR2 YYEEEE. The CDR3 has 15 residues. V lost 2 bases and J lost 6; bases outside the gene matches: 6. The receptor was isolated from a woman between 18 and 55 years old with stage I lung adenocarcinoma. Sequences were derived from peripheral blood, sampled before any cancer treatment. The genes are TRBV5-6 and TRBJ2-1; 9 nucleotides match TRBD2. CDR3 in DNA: TGTGCCAGCAGCTTTGGACTAGCGTCCCCCAATGAGCAGTTCTTC. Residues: CASSFGLASPNEQFF.